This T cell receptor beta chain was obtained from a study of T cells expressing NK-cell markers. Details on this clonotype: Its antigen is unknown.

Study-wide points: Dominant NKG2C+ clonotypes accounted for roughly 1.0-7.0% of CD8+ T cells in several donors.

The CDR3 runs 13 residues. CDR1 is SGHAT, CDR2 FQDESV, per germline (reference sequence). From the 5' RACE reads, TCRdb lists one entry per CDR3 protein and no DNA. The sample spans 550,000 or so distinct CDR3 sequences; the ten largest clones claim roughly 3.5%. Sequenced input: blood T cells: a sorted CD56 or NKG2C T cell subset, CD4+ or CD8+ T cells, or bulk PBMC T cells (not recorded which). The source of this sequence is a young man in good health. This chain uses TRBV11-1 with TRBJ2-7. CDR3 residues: CASSPKDRYEQYF.